The present entry profiles one T cell receptor (beta chain) with its context. The antigen remains unidentified. This sample stems from a study of shared clonotypes between healthy human individuals. CDR1 and CDR2 from the germline V gene are SQVTM and ANQGSEA. Trimming took 5 bases from V and 1 from J, leaving 18 bases between them. This CDR3 region has 16 residues. Broader study findings: It was observed that 5% to 6% of naive CD4 clonotypes were shared across a handful of donors.

The data were produced by immunoSEQ multiplex PCR, yet TCRdb's version contains in-frame clones alone and is incomplete. The top ten hold approximately 0.44% of the sample, which has approximately 1.5 million clones, around 98% seen once. Sequencing was done on a sample of naive CD4+ T cells sorted from blood. The subset here: CD45RA+ positively selected. This chain links TRBV29-1 with TRBJ2-1; TRBD1 or TRBD2 may be the D gene (5 bases each). This clonotype was sampled from a man younger than 40 in good health. DNA of the CDR3: TGCAGCGTTCTACGGGCAGAGGGGTGGTCCTACAATGAGCAGTTCTTC. Translating it yields CSVLRAEGWSYNEQFF.